A single sample is the source of the 31 T cell receptor beta chains below, sequenced in a study of shared clonotypes between healthy human individuals. Using immunoSEQ multiplex PCR, the repertoire was profiled, and TCRdb retains in-frame clones only, with some absent. In the table there are nearly 750,000 clones, roughly two thirds of which are singletons. The material sequenced was memory CD4+ T cells sorted from blood. Sample subset: CD45RA-negative fraction. The receptors derive from a woman in her thirties in good health.

This clone came up a few times. The genes are TRBV28 and TRBJ1-2; tentatively, D is TRBD1 (5 bases). V lost 10 bases, J lost 6 bases, and 21 bases lay in between. CDR1 is MDHEN and CDR2 is SYDVKM in the germline V gene. The CDR3 spans 14 residues. Written as DNA, the CDR3 is TGTGCCACCACAACCTATGCCGGGACCGATGGCTACACCTTC. Protein sequence: CATTTYAGTDGYTF.

This clone has just a few counts. The chain is built from TRBV11-3 and TRBJ1-3; D gene unclear. Germline V gives CDR1 SGHNT, CDR2 YENEEA. The CDR3 consists of 15 residues. Between the trimmed V and J ends, which lost 4 bases and 0 bases, there was a span of 10 bases. Written as DNA, the CDR3 is TGTGCCAGCAGCTCCCTCAAGGGCTCTGGAAACACCATATATTTT. Protein sequence: CASSSLKGSGNTIYF.

This clone was counted only a few times. The chain joins TRBV4-1 to TRBJ2-1, with TRBD2 identical over 10 bases. CDR1 is MGHRA and CDR2 is YSYEKL in the germline V gene. J gave up 8 bases and V 4 bases, and 20 bases lay outside the gene matches. The CDR3 length is 19 residues. The CDR3 protein is CASSRRPQGLTSGTDEQFF. The CDR3 nucleotides read TGCGCCAGCAGCCGGCGGCCACAGGGTTTAACTAGCGGGACCGATGAGCAGTTCTTC.

V usage is TRBV23-1 and J usage is TRBJ2-7; no clear D gene. TRBV23-1 is an ORF; its function is uncertain. The V end was cut by 2 bases, the J end by 1 base, with 27 bases between. The length of the CDR3 is 20 residues. The CDR3 region has the DNA TGCGCCAGCAGTCAAGTAGGTCGATACTGGGTCAGCCATCAGTCCTACGAGCAGTACTTC. Translating gives CASSQVGRYWVSHQSYEQYF.

This rearrangement joins TRBV25-1 to TRBJ1-4; D call uncertain. The germline V and J ends were trimmed by 2 bases and 8 bases, with 6 bases remaining between them. CDR3 size: 12 residues. Germline CDR1 is MGHDK and CDR2 is SYGVNS. This CDR3 is CASSEMEEKLFF. CDR3 bases: TGTGCCAGCAGTGAAATGGAAGAAAAACTGTTTTTT.

V gene TRBV6-6 combines with J gene TRBJ2-7, with 12 bases that match TRBD1. Germline CDR1 and CDR2: MNHNY and SVGAGI (reference sequence). With 4 bases clipped from V and 7 bases from J, the junction kept 8 bases outside the gene matches. This CDR3 contains 15 residues. The CDR3 DNA follows: TGTGCCAGCAGTTCCTGGGGACAGGGGGCGAGGGAGCAGTACTTC. Translated, it gives CASSSWGQGAREQYF.

The V call is TRBV5-6, the J call TRBJ2-3; a weak D match, TRBD1 (6 bases). The V end was cut by 5 bases, the J end by 2 bases, with 12 bases between. This CDR3 comprises 14 residues. The germline V gene has CDR1 SGHDT and CDR2 YYEEEE. The CDR3 region has the DNA TGTGCCAGCAGTACACAGGGTAACACAGATACGCAGTATTTT. Translating gives CASSTQGNTDTQYF.

This clone was found a few times. J is TRBJ2-4 and V is TRBV5-1; 10 bases match TRBD1. The trim removed 0 bases at V and 4 bases at J, leaving 7 bases unmatched. The CDR3 contains 17 residues. CDR1 is SGHRS, CDR2 YFSETQ, per germline. DNA for the CDR3: TGCGCCAGCAGCTTGGAAGGGTTGGGACAGGGGAAAAACATTCAGTACTTC. This translates into CASSLEGLGQGKNIQYF.

The CDR3 DNA sequence: TGTGCCAGCAGCCCGAGTGCCAGGGACGGGTATGGCTACACCTTC. This translates into CASSPSARDGYGYTF. The rearrangement uses TRBV9 and TRBJ1-2; a possible D gene is TRBD1 (5 bases). This CDR3 is 15 amino acids long. Germline CDR1 and CDR2: SGDLS and YYNGEE. The V end was cut by 4 bases, the J end by 5 bases, with 18 bases between.

The chain joins TRBV21-1 to TRBJ2-7; TRBD2, the D gene given by the table, was not confirmed from the DNA. TRBV21-1 is designated a pseudogene. The CDR3 contains 14 residues. The CDR3 sequence is CASSSRTSTYEQYF. DNA of the CDR3: TGTGCCAGCAGCTCGCGGACTAGCACGTACGAGCAGTACTTC.

This clone occurred a few times. The J gene is TRBJ2-7, the V gene TRBV11-2; the match to TRBD2 covers 10 bases. CDR1 SGHAT and CDR2 FQNNGV come from the germline V gene. V lost 4 bases and J lost 5; bases outside the gene matches: 11. The CDR3 has 16 residues. CDR3 protein: CASSSRRTSGPNEQYF. The CDR3 nucleotides read TGTGCCAGCAGCTCCAGGCGGACTAGCGGCCCCAACGAGCAGTACTTC.

As concerns this clone: Other DNA sequences from this sample encode an identical CDR3 as well. This chain links TRBV4-1 with TRBJ1-4; D is ambiguous. CDR3 length: 12 amino acids. The V and J ends lost 4 bases and 5 bases respectively, with 5 bases between them. From germline, CDR1 is MGHRA and CDR2 YSYEKL. The CDR3: CASSRPNEKLFF. The CDR3 DNA reads as TGCGCCAGCAGCCGACCGAATGAAAAACTGTTTTTT.

This clone was recorded only once. This sequence joins TRBV7-2 and TRBJ2-1; possibly TRBD2 for D (5 bases). The germline gives CDR1 SGHTA, CDR2 FQGNSA. The germline V and J ends were trimmed by 4 bases and 5 bases, with 15 bases remaining between them. CDR3 length: 15 amino acids. The CDR3 bases are TGTGCCAGCAGCTCGCGACTCCGGAGGCACAATGAGCAGTTCTTC. This sequence encodes CASSSRLRRHNEQFF.

The rearrangement joins TRBV19 to TRBJ2-2; D is unresolved. The CDR3 is 14 amino acids. Germline V gene sequence: CDR1 LNHDA, CDR2 SQIVND (reference sequence). V was clipped by 11 bases and J by 4 bases, with 17 bases between them. The CDR3 spells CASRTGPFTGELFF. Written as DNA, the CDR3 is TGTGCCTCCCGAACCGGGCCGTTCACCGGGGAGCTGTTTTTT.

Comments on this clone: Other nucleotide sequences from this sample produce the same CDR3. In DNA form, the CDR3 reads TGTGCCATCAGTGAGCGGGCTGACACAGATACGCAGTATTTT. Translating it yields CAISERADTDTQYF. V and J are TRBV10-3 and TRBJ2-3; D is uncertain. The V end lost 2 bases, the J end lost 2 bases, and 8 bases lay between the germline ends. This CDR3 comprises 14 residues. Germline V gives CDR1 ENHRY, CDR2 SYGVKD.

This clone was counted between two and nine times. The chain is built from TRBV11-2 and TRBJ2-2; D gene uncertain. V was trimmed by 3 bases and J by 3 bases, leaving 2 bases between them. The CDR3 loop spans 12 amino acids. Germline lookup yields CDR1 SGHAT and CDR2 FQNNGV. CDR3 protein: CASSFYTGELFF. As DNA, the CDR3 is TGTGCCAGCAGCTTTTACACCGGGGAGCTGTTTTTT. The full variable domain, completed using reference TRBV11-2 and TRBJ2-2, is EAGVAQSPRYKIIEKRQSVAFWCNPISGHATLYWYQQILGQGPKLLIQFQNNGVVDDSQLPKDRFSAERLKGVDSTLKIQPAKLEDSAVYLCASSFYTGELFFGEGSRLTVL.

This clone has just a few counts. The CDR3 DNA sequence: TGTGCCAGCAGCCGGACAGGGGTCGGAAACACCATATATTTT. Translation: CASSRTGVGNTIYF. The chain recombines TRBV28 with TRBJ1-3; 9 bases fit TRBD1. The germline V gene has CDR1 MDHEN and CDR2 SYDVKM. This CDR3 region has 14 residues. V shed 6 bases, J shed 4 bases, and the junction held 4 bases outside the gene matches.

The V call is TRBV5-4, the J call TRBJ2-3; maybe TRBD1 (6 bases). The V and J ends lost 1 base and 1 base respectively, with 10 bases between them. This CDR3 is 15 amino acids long. Germline V gene lookup returns CDR1 SGHNT and CDR2 YYREEE (reference sequence). The CDR3 region has the DNA TGTGCCAGCAGCTTGCAACAGGGTGGCACAGATACGCAGTATTTT. It encodes CASSLQQGGTDTQYF.

This chain uses TRBV10-3 with TRBJ2-1; D perhaps matches TRBD2 (6 bases). The CDR3 loop spans 14 amino acids. Germline V CDR1 and CDR2: ENHRY, SYGVKD. V was pared by 0 bases and J by 14 bases, with 17 bases between. CDR3 amino acids: CAISESSLGLGKFF. The CDR3 bases are TGTGCCATCAGTGAGTCGAGTTTGGGACTTGGGAAGTTCTTC.

The count of this clone is one. This chain joins TRBV28 and TRBJ2-1; 11 nucleotides line up with TRBD1. J was trimmed by 7 bases and V by 10 bases; bases with no gene match: 6. Germline CDR1 MDHEN, CDR2 SYDVKM. This CDR3 is built from 13 residues. The CDR3 DNA is TGTGCCAACCGGGACAGGGGGAAAAATGAGCAGTTCTTC. Translation gives CANRDRGKNEQFF. Based on the CDR3 plus reference TRBV28 and TRBJ2-1, the full variable domain is DVKVTQSSRYLVKRTGEKVFLECVQDMDHENMFWYRQDPGLGLRLIYFSYDVKMKEKGDIPEGYSVSREKKERFSLILESASTNQTSMYLCANRDRGKNEQFFGPGTRLTVL.

This clone was seen a handful of times. J is TRBJ1-5 and V is TRBV28; D is possibly TRBD1 (5 bases). CDR1 and CDR2 from the germline V gene are MDHEN and SYDVKM. V lost 3 bases, J lost 1 base, and 22 bases lay in between. CDR3 length: 19 residues. CDR3 nucleotides: TGTGCCAGCAGTTTCGAGGGGTCTCTTTGGACCCCAAGCAATCAGCCCCAGCATTTT. Translating it yields CASSFEGSLWTPSNQPQHF.

Concerning this clone: Other DNA variants within this sample encode the same CDR3. This chain connects TRBV7-2 to TRBJ2-7; maybe TRBD2 (6 bases). The CDR3 extends over 14 amino acids. V lost 3 bases, J lost 0 bases, and 9 bases lay in between. Germline values: CDR1 SGHTA, CDR2 FQGNSA. This CDR3 is CASSFSGSSYEQYF. The CDR3 DNA reads as TGTGCCAGCAGCTTTAGCGGAAGCTCCTACGAGCAGTACTTC.

The sample holds many counts of this clone. The rearrangement uses TRBV11-2 and TRBJ2-5; the match to TRBD1 covers 7 bases. Trimming removed 3 bases from V and 4 bases from J; junction bases left unmatched: 11. Germline CDR1 and CDR2: SGHAT and FQNNGV. The CDR3 covers 16 residues. The CDR3 protein is CASSFQGQGVGETQYF. The CDR3 nucleotides are TGTGCCAGCAGCTTCCAGGGGCAGGGGGTGGGAGAGACCCAGTACTTC.

This clone was detected only a few times. Other DNA sequences within the sample encode an identical CDR3. V is TRBV29-1 and J is TRBJ1-1; 8 bases are a match to TRBD1. Germline CDR1 reads SQVTM; CDR2 reads ANQGSEA. Losses at the gene ends were 3 bases for V and 5 bases for J; bases not matched to a gene: 5. CDR3 length equals 13 residues. The CDR3, as DNA: TGCAGCGTTGAGAGACAGGGGAATACTGAAGCTTTCTTT. Translation: CSVERQGNTEAFF.

The CDR3 region is CASSGQADYGYTF. CDR3 nucleotides: TGCGCCAGCAGTGGTCAGGCGGACTATGGCTACACCTTC. V gene TRBV10-1 combines with J gene TRBJ1-2; D unresolved. In germline, CDR1 is WNHNN, CDR2 SYGVQD (reference sequence). The CDR3 is 13 residues long. V lost 4 bases, J lost 3 bases, and 9 bases lay in between.

The V call is TRBV28, the J call TRBJ2-7; 8 nucleotides align to TRBD2. The CDR3 totals 15 residues. V shed 5 bases, J shed 5 bases, and the junction held 11 bases outside the gene matches. Germline values: CDR1 MDHEN, CDR2 SYDVKM. CDR3 sequence: CASSPPIAGFHEQYF. The CDR3 bases are TGTGCCAGCAGTCCGCCGATAGCGGGATTCCACGAGCAGTACTTC.

The rearrangement links TRBV11-2 to TRBJ2-1; 8 nucleotides align to TRBD2. The V segment lost 0 bases and the J segment 13 bases; nucleotides outside the gene matches: 8. Germline CDR1 is SGHAT and CDR2 is FQNNGV. The CDR3 covers 14 residues. This chain's CDR3 is CASSLDASGGLQFF. The CDR3 nucleotides are TGTGCCAGCAGCTTAGATGCGAGCGGGGGCCTCCAGTTCTTC.

The CDR3 bases are TGTGCCACCAGCAATTACATAGCGGGGGCTCAAGAGACCCAGTACTTC. Translated: CATSNYIAGAQETQYF. V usage is TRBV15 and J usage is TRBJ2-5; 9 bases match TRBD2. Trimming removed 4 bases from V and 2 bases from J; junction bases left unmatched: 8. The germline V gene encodes CDR1 LNHNV and CDR2 YYDKDF (reference sequence). The CDR3 loop spans 16 amino acids.

This clone was picked up many times. The CDR3 reads CASSVQGAGAGELFF. CDR3 coding DNA: TGTGCCAGCAGTGTACAGGGGGCAGGAGCCGGGGAGCTGTTTTTT. The chain joins TRBV2 to TRBJ2-2; 9 bases line up with TRBD1. After removal of 4 bases from V and 6 bases from J, the junction contained 6 bases not matched to a gene. The CDR3 has 15 amino acids. CDR1 and CDR2 from the germline V gene are SNHLY and FYNNEI.

CDR3 protein: CASSALAGGPHEQYF. The CDR3 bases are TGTGCCAGCAGTGCCCTGGCAGGGGGTCCACACGAGCAGTACTTC. V usage is TRBV25-1 and J usage is TRBJ2-7; 7 bases line up with TRBD1. The CDR3 loop spans 15 amino acids. Trimming took 4 bases from V and 5 from J; bases not matched to a gene: 11. Germline CDR1 is MGHDK and CDR2 is SYGVNS.

This chain uses TRBV30 with TRBJ1-5, with 7 bases matching TRBD1. The CDR3 is 15 amino acids. V gave up 0 bases and J gave up 7 bases; unmatched junction bases: 9. CDR1 and CDR2 from the germline V gene are GTSNPN and SVGIG (reference sequence). The chain's CDR3 is CAWSVRRGRSQPQHF. The CDR3 DNA follows: TGTGCCTGGAGTGTACGTAGGGGGCGGTCACAGCCCCAGCATTTT.